One T cell receptor (beta chain) is described in this entry. The sample originates from a study of cytomegalovirus exposure and HLA in healthy donors. This CDR3 is built from 15 residues. Germline V gene sequence: CDR1 SGHTA, CDR2 FQGTGA. The germline V and J ends were trimmed by 2 bases and 4 bases, with 12 bases remaining between them. The primer mix had 60 Vbeta and 13 Jbeta primers. TCRdb's table, derived via immunoSEQ multiplex PCR, lists solely in-frame clones and lacks some. The data hold around 160,000 clones, with 70% observed a single time. The sequence derives from a man in his late teens or twenties in good health and CMV-seropositive. This rearrangement joins TRBV7-3 to TRBJ2-1, with D tentatively TRBD2 (7 bases). Input material: PBMCs. The CDR3 is CASSLEGGAYNEQFF. Here the CDR3 DNA reads TGTGCCAGCAGCTTAGAGGGGGGGGCTTACAATGAGCAGTTCTTC. Full variable domain (remainder filled in from reference TRBV7-3 and TRBJ2-1): GAGVSQTPSNKVTEKGKYVELRCDPISGHTALYWYRQSLGQGPEFLIYFQGTGAADDSGLPNDRFFAVRPEGSVSTLKIQRTERGDSAVYLCASSLEGGAYNEQFFGPGTRLTVL.